The T cell receptor beta chain described here comes from a study of cytomegalovirus exposure and HLA in healthy donors (dated by TCRdb to about 2017). In terms of the full investigation: According to an earlier analysis of 587 of the donors, about 179 million T cells yielded roughly 100 million unique TCR beta sequences and around 280 Gb of sequence data. About 280 gigabases of sequencing data and approximately 85 million unique TCR sequences were included in an early release covering about 620 HLA-typed donors. Genome-wide SNP genotypes for about 65% of the roughly 670 donors were used in a later genetic analysis, which treated that subset as a discovery cohort. Among 300 to 500 genotyped donors of the cohort, an average of approximately 240,000 unique TCR beta nucleotide sequences was sequenced per donor, of which approximately 19% were non-productive. In addition to the first cohort of 650 to 800 subjects, a separate validation cohort of approximately 130 different subjects was used. Roughly five DR-DQ haplotypes were handled as single units for association and clustering because linkage in the cohort was strong. Donor age, sex, ethnicity and CMV serostatus were compiled together with the repertoire data. The study aimed to test whether signatures of past pathogen exposure could be identified by cataloging public T cell receptors. A later analysis re-examined previously published TCR beta repertoires from hundreds of donors and added high-resolution HLA genotyping to investigate patterns of TCR occurrence. To predict cytomegalovirus infection status, the study combined high-throughput TCR immunosequencing, statistical association of individual TCRs with disease status, and machine learning. The genetic ancestry cluster associated with self-reported Caucasian donors included 80% to 90% of the 300 to 450 genotyped donors. The number of typed donors differed by locus: about 620-630 for A, B, C, DRB1 and DQB1; about 520 for DQA1; some 610 for DPA1; and 450 to 480 for DPB1. Every discovery cohort repertoire had been produced on one sequencing platform. An earlier analysis of 587 of the donors applied high-throughput TCR beta sequencing to assess whether each TCR beta V gene segment acted as functional or pseudogenic. The study used immunosequencing to profile the T cell repertoires of approximately 630 subjects and linked those repertoires to cytomegalovirus serostatus. HLA typing included class I and class II loci at four-digit resolution. Rather than drawing on any new phenotypic data, the later analysis identified candidate immune exposures from TCR beta sequences and the way those sequences occurred across donors.

Library prep was done by the immunoSEQ multiplex PCR assay. A mixture of 60 forward primers for TCR Vbeta segments and 13 reverse primers for TCR Jbeta segments was used in the multiplex PCR. A multiplex PCR assay on genomic DNA amplified the CDR3 region of rearranged TCR beta genes. The Illumina HiSeq System was used to sequence the amplified TCR beta libraries as 87-base-pair reads. The authors' analysis ran thus. In a later analysis, 70 million to 95 million unique TCR beta chains were counted across the roughly 610 repertoires, and roughly 10 million of these chains were shared by at least two donors. Raw reads were error-corrected and collapsed into unique sequences with a nearest-neighbor algorithm that merged closely related sequences to remove PCR and sequencing errors. To assign V, D and J gene segments, CDR3 sequences were aligned to IMGT reference sequences. For a sequence to be retained, at least a six-nucleotide match to both a V gene segment and a J gene segment was required. Rearrangements were classified as productive when the CDR3 lacked stop codons and remained in frame with V and J, and all other rearrangements were classified as non-productive. Following IMGT convention, CDR3 was defined as the stretch from the second conserved V-encoded cysteine up to the conserved J-encoded phenylalanine. The earlier analysis of about 530 of the donors excluded any sequence lacking an unambiguous match to a single V gene segment. An earlier analysis of about 600 of the donors called V segments functional above 56.7% productive rearrangements and segregating when the between-donor standard deviation exceeded 5%. A statistical classification framework was built for diagnosing cytomegalovirus status from the catalog of TCR beta chain sequences. In a later analysis, V and J genes were assigned by comparing TCR nucleotide sequences against IMGT/GENE-DB human TR gene sequences. Using the TCRdist pipeline, a later analysis assigned CDR3 sequences along with most-parsimonious VDJ recombination scenarios. In a later analysis, each TCR beta chain was defined by its CDR3 amino acid sequence together with its V-gene family, and reads without a unique V-gene family were excluded. In a later analysis, 500 to 650 highly shared, low-generation-probability nucleotide sequences were removed to address suspected cross-contamination and a sequencing artifact. For each public chain, a later analysis derived a clonal expansion index from normalized ranks of inferred template counts within each repertoire. A later analysis computed generation probabilities with a VDJ recombination model fitted to out-of-frame rearrangements, and checked the results against IGoR. A later analysis scored TCR-TCR, TCR-HLA and TCR-CMV co-occurrence with hypergeometric tests, applying a repertoire-size bias correction to TCR pairs. A later analysis estimated false discovery rates by permuting HLA or CMV assignments 20 times. A later analysis grouped co-occurring TCRs with DBSCAN, adding TCRdist sequence similarity when clustering within HLA-allele-positive subsets. Repertoires with fewer than 30,000 or more than 120,000 public chains, plus five repertoires with anomalous nucleotide sharing, were excluded from co-occurrence clustering. As stored in TCRdb, this immuneACCESS dataset retains in-frame rearrangements with V and J assigned. A fraction of the clones does not appear; measured against another copy, unresolved V genes explain less than half of the discrepancy, and the remainder lacks a known reason. Clone size and V and J calls were adopted from that table, with D and trimming inferred from the DNA. Within this sample are about 77,000 clones, with around 78% of them counted one time only. Jointly, the top ten make up 3.4% of the sample.

The cohort consisted of 600 to 750 healthy bone marrow donors. Cohort members were all nominally healthy when sampled, although unrecorded immune exposures were likely present. The donor tested CMV seronegative and was one of the 352 seronegative cohort members. A peripheral blood sample was collected from each donor, and TCR beta sequencing was performed on peripheral blood mononuclear cells. The Qiagen DNeasy Blood Extraction Kit was used to extract genomic DNA from the blood cell samples. Study-level results and caveats: Immune exposure information for the cohort was limited to CMV serostatus. In both the original and validation cohorts, the classifier was reported to diagnose cytomegalovirus status with high specificity and sensitivity. Compared with equally common non-associated chains, HLA-associated TCR beta chains in a later analysis were more clonally expanded and had lower generation probabilities. Linkage disequilibrium might explain the correlated functional status among segregating V segments, but an unknown experimental factor could not be excluded. According to a later genetic analysis, donors in an Asian-associated ancestry cluster had fewer N-insertions in productive TCRs than the approximately 610-donor mean. A later analysis associated about 17,000 TCR beta sequences with specific HLA alleles at a false discovery rate of 0.05. The authors suggested that the approach could potentially be extended to other disease states and immunological phenotypes. Most TCR sequences were observed very rarely across donors, whereas some public TCRs were present in many individuals. Because HLA typing was unavailable for some donors at each locus, only the typed subset was used in association tests. In a later analysis, most CMV-associated TCR beta chains were found to appear HLA-restricted, with HLA associations seemingly driven largely by CMV exposure. When HLA alleles, especially DR and DQ, strongly co-occurred, TCR associations were difficult to assign to individual alleles. A group of highly shared sequence variants was considered likely to be a technical artifact of the sequencing pipeline. Because the 87-base-pair reads could not distinguish some IMGT-functional V segments, including TRBV6-2 and TRBV6-3, those segments were excluded. The study gave a list of some 150 TCR beta chains associated with cytomegalovirus. Broadly in line with IMGT annotations, most TCR beta V segments showed up in productive rearrangements about 87% or about 30% of the time in an earlier analysis of several hundred of the donors. A later analysis reported that several top co-occurrence clusters appeared linked to parvovirus B19, influenza, CMV and Epstein-Barr virus. Because counts were too low, more than 15 rarely observed V segments, including chromosome 9 orphons, were excluded from the earlier analysis of several hundred of the donors. Three of the identified cytomegalovirus-associated TCR beta chains were confirmed in vitro to be specific for cytomegalovirus antigens. A further reported finding was that TCR beta sequences accurately predicted the HLA-A and HLA-B alleles for most subjects in the first cohort. This cohort had only TCR beta chains sequenced, and the lack of alpha or paired-chain data limited which features could be detected. Roughly uniform sequencing depth across donors was assumed in presence/absence analyses, although this assumption may not hold. V-gene and J-gene trimming of TCR beta chains was associated with a missense DCLRE1C variant in a later genetic analysis, and the association was replicated in an independent cohort. According to a later analysis, TCR association rates differed among HLA loci, with DRB1 alleles showing the most associated TCRs and HLA-C alleles showing the fewest.

From cysteine to phenylalanine, the CDR3 is 13 amino acids long. Left in the record is the CDR3 DNA by itself, 39 bases read in frame from the first base. V gives up 0 bases and J gives up 1 base, and the segment between their germline ends measures 3 bases. The germline V gene provides CDR1 SGHTA and CDR2 FQGNSA. With respect to this clone: Its antigen has not been determined. No base-level quality is on record; no much larger clone is a single base apart.

The sequenced material came from PBMCs. The receptor's source is a man aged 40-49 years in good health and CMV-seronegative. The sequence joins TRBV7-2 to TRBJ1-1; confidence is insufficient to name the D gene. In nucleotides, the sequence is TGTGCCAGCAGCTTAGCCAGGAACACTGAAGCTTTCTTT. Its protein reads: CASSLARNTEAFF. The CDR3 plus the reference TRBV7-2 and TRBJ1-1 genes for the other parts give the full variable domain: GAGVSQSPSNKVTEKGKDVELRCDPISGHTALYWYRQSLGQGLEFLIYFQGNSAPDKSGLPSDRFSAERTGGSVSTLTIQRTQQEDSAVYLCASSLARNTEAFFGQGTRLTVV.